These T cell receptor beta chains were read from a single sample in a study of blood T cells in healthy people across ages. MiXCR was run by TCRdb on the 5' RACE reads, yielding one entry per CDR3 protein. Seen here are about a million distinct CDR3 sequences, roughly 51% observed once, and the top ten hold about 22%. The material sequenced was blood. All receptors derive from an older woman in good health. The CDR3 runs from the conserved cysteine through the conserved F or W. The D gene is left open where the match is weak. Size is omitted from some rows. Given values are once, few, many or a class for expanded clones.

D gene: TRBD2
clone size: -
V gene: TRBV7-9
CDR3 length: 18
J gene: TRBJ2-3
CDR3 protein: CASSPTGTSGRASDTQYF
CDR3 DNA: TGTGCCAGCAGCCCGACCGGGACTAGCGGGAGGGCCTCAGATACGCAGTATTTT

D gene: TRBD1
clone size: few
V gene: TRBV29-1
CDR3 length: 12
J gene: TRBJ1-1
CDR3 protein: CSVVTGTGGAFF
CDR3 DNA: TGCAGCGTCGTGACCGGGACAGGGGGAGCTTTCTTT

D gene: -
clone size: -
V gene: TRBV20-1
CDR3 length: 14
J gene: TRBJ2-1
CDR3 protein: CSATPANPYNKQFF
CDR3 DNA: TGCAGTGCCACCCCAGCGAACCCCTACAATAAGCAGTTCTTC

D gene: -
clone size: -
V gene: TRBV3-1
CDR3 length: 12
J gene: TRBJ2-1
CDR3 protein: CASSKIDNEQFF
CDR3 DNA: TGTGCCAGCAGCAAGATAGACAATGAGCAGTTCTTC

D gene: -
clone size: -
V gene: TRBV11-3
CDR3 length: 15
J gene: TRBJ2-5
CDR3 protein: CASSLGGQSEETQYF
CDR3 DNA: TGTGCCAGCAGCTTGGGGGGGCAATCGGAGGAGACCCAGTACTTC

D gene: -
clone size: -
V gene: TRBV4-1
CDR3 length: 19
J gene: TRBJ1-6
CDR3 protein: CASSQEGGPGYSYNSPLHF
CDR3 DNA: TGCGCCAGCAGCCAAGAGGGGGGCCCAGGATATTCCTATAATTCACCCCTCCACTTT

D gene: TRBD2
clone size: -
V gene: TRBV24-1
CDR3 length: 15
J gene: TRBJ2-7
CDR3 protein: CATSDPTSVLNEQYF
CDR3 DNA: TGTGCCACCAGTGATCCGACTAGCGTACTCAATGAGCAGTACTTC

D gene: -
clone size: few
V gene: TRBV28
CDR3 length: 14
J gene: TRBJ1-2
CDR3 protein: CASSLGSGLSGYTF
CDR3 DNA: TGTGCCAGCAGTTTAGGATCAGGGCTTTCTGGCTACACCTTC

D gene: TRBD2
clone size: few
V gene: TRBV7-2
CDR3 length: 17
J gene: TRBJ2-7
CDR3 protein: CASSPPGLAGGAYEQYF
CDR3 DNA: TGTGCCAGCAGCCCGCCGGGACTAGCGGGAGGCGCCTACGAGCAGTACTTC

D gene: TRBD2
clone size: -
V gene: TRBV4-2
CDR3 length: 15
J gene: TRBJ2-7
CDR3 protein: CASSLNSGSAHEQYF
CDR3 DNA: TGTGCCAGCAGCCTAAACAGCGGGAGTGCCCACGAGCAGTACTTC

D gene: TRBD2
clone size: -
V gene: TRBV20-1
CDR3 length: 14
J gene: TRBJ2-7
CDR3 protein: CSARSGRRSDEQYF
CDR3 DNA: TGCAGTGCTAGAAGCGGGAGGAGATCAGATGAGCAGTACTTC

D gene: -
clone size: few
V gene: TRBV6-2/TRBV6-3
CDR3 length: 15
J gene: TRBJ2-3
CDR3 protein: CASSPAGSVADTQYF
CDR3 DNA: TGTGCCAGCAGCCCCGCGGGAAGCGTCGCAGATACGCAGTATTTT

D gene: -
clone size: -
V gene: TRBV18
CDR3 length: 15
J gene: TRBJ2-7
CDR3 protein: CASSPTQGSSYEQYF
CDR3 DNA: TGTGCCAGCTCACCAACCCAGGGGAGCTCCTACGAGCAGTACTTC

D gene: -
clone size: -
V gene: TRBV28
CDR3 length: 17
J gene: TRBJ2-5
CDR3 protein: CASSPLVWRGKRETQYF
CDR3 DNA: TGTGCCAGCAGTCCGCTGGTATGGAGGGGGAAGAGGGAGACCCAGTACTTC

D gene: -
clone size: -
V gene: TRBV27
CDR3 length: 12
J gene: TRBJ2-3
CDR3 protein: CASSLLGSTQYF
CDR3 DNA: TGTGCCAGCAGTTTATTGGGGAGTACGCAGTATTTT

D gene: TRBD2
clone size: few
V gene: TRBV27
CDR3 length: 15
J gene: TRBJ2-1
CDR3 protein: CASSPSGREYNEQFF
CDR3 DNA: TGTGCCAGCAGCCCTAGCGGGAGAGAATACAATGAGCAGTTCTTC

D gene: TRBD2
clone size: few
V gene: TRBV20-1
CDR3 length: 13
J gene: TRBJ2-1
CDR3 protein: CSATSDSYNEQFF
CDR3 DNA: TGCAGTGCCACTAGCGATAGCTACAATGAGCAGTTCTTC

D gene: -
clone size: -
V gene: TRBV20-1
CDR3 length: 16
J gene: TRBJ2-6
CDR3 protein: CSARDVWGAGANVLTF
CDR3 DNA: TGCAGTGCTAGGGACGTCTGGGGTGCTGGGGCCAACGTCCTGACTTTC

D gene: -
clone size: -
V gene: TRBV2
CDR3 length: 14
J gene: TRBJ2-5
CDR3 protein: CASKGHSAQETQYF
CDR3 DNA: TGTGCCAGCAAGGGGCATTCAGCGCAAGAGACCCAGTACTTC

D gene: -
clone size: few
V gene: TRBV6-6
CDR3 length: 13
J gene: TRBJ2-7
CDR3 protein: CASSYSSVLEQYF
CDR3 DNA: TGTGCCAGCAGTTACTCATCAGTACTCGAGCAGTACTTC

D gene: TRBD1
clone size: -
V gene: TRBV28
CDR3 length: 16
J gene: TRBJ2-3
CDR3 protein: CASRNDRDRGADTQYF
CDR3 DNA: TGTGCCAGCAGGAATGACCGGGACAGGGGTGCAGATACGCAGTATTTT

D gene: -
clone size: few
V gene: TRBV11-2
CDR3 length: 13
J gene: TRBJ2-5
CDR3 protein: CASSFKRRETQYF
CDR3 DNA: TGTGCCAGCAGCTTTAAGAGGAGAGAGACCCAGTACTTC

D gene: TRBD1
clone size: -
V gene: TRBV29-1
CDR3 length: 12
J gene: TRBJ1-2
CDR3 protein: CSVMGQGISYTF
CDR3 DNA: TGCAGCGTTATGGGACAGGGGATTAGCTACACCTTC

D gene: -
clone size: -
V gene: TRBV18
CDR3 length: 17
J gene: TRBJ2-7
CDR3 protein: CASSPVSLAYSYNEQYF
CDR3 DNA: TGTGCCAGCTCACCAGTCAGTTTAGCTTACTCCTACAATGAGCAGTACTTC

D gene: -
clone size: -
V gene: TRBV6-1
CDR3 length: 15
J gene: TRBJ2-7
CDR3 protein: CASSESPGPFYEQYF
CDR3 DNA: TGTGCCAGCAGTGAATCTCCGGGACCTTTCTACGAGCAGTACTTC

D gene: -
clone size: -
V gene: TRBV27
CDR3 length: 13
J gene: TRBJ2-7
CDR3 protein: CASRADWSYEQYF
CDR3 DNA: TGTGCCAGCCGTGCGGACTGGTCCTACGAGCAGTACTTC